These 2 T cell receptor beta chains came from one sample sequenced in a study of T-cell reconstitution after alpha-beta-depleted transplantation in children. Unique molecular identifiers were incorporated when the TCRbeta library was constructed. TCRdb redid the calling of the PCR reads with MiXCR, one entry per CDR3 protein. The sample has about 870,000 distinct CDR3 sequences, approximately 15% seen once; the top ten hold around 4.5%. Sequenced here: PBMCs, mostly from graft donor cells, sampled 360 days after TCRalphabeta/CD19-depleted stem cell transplant. These receptors all come from a male patient between 10 and 17 years old who had a stem cell transplant for acute lymphoblastic leukemia, so the T cells may come from the graft donor.

Ten or more counts support this clonotype. The chain employs TRBV20-1 and TRBJ2-1; 8 positions agree with TRBD2. Germline V gene sequence: CDR1 DFQATT, CDR2 SNEGSKA (reference sequence). Trimming at V came to 1 base and at J to 9 bases, leaving 2 bases not matched to a gene. The CDR3 has 12 amino acids. CDR3: CSARGGTSEQFF. DNA for the CDR3: TGCAGTGCTAGAGGTGGGACTAGTGAGCAGTTCTTC.

This clonotype was detected only a few times. This chain connects TRBV7-7 to TRBJ2-1; TRBD2 aligns across 10 bases. V shed 11 bases and J 3 bases; nucleotides not matched to a gene: 4. The V gene's germline CDR1 is SSHAT and CDR2 FNYEAQ (reference sequence). The CDR3 runs to 13 residues. The CDR3 region has the DNA TGTGCCGTAAGCGGGAGGGACTACAATGAGCAGTTCTTC. This translates into CAVSGRDYNEQFF.